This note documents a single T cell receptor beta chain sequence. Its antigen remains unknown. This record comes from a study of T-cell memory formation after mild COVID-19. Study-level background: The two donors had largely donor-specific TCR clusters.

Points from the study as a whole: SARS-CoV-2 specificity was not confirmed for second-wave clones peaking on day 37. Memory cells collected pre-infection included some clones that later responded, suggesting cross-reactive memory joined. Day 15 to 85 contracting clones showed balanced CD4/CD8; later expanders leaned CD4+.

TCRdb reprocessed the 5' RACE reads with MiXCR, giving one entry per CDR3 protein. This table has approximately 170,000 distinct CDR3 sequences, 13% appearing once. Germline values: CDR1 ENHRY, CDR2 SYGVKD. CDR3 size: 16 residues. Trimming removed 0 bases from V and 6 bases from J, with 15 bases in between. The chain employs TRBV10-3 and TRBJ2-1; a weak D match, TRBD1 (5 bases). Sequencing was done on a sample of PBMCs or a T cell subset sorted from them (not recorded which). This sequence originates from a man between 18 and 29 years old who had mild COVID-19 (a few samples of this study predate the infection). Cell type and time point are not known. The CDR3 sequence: CAISESEVTQGNEQFF. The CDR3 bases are TGTGCCATCAGTGAGTCGGAAGTTACCCAGGGCAATGAGCAGTTCTTC.